Below, 28 T cell receptor beta chains from the same sample are listed, as sequenced in a study of control samples from healthy donors and cancer patients. Assay used: immunoSEQ multiplex PCR; TCRdb lists only in-frame clones, some missing. The table records 150,000 or so clones, just over 90% of them present only once. The specimen sequenced was blood. The receptors originated from an older woman in good health.

The chain links TRBV12-3 or TRBV12-4 to TRBJ1-1; D not resolved. There are 13 residues in the CDR3. V was cut by 7 bases and J by 7 bases, with 16 bases left in between. The CDR3 region is CASTSQGSSEAFF. DNA for the CDR3: TGTGCCAGCACCTCTCAAGGGTCAAGTGAAGCTTTCTTT.

The chain combines TRBV7-2 with TRBJ2-1; TRBD2 matches at 7 bases. The V segment lost 4 bases and the J segment 5 bases; nucleotides outside the gene matches: 8. CDR1 and CDR2 (germline): SGHTA, FQGNSA. The length of the CDR3 is 15 residues. The CDR3 DNA is TGTGCCAGCAGCTGGAGGGTTGCGGGGGACAATGAGCAGTTCTTC. Protein sequence: CASSWRVAGDNEQFF.

The chain recombines TRBV5-1 with TRBJ1-1; 7 nucleotides match TRBD1. This CDR3 is 16 amino acids long. V trimming: 1 base; J trimming: 1 base; junction bases outside the gene matches: 7. The V gene's germline CDR1 is SGHRS and CDR2 YFSETQ. The CDR3 reads CASSLWGTGANTEAFF. CDR3 bases: TGCGCCAGCAGCTTGTGGGGTACAGGGGCGAACACTGAAGCTTTCTTT.

This chain uses TRBV27 with TRBJ1-2, with D uncertain. The germline V gene encodes CDR1 MNHEY and CDR2 SMNVEV (reference sequence). V was pared by 6 bases and J by 4 bases, with 12 bases between. There are 13 residues in the CDR3. CDR3 amino acids: CASRDAGVYGYTF. The CDR3, as DNA: TGTGCCAGCAGGGACGCCGGCGTCTATGGCTACACCTTC.

This clone occurred once. V usage is TRBV19 and J usage is TRBJ1-5; D is ambiguous. In germline, CDR1 is LNHDA, CDR2 SQIVND (reference sequence). Trimming took 6 bases from V and 3 from J, leaving 15 bases between them. The CDR3 extends over 15 amino acids. CDR3 in amino acids: CASSEAAGFNQPQHF. DNA of the CDR3: TGTGCCAGTAGCGAAGCGGCAGGTTTCAATCAGCCCCAGCATTTT.

This chain connects TRBV21-1 to TRBJ1-1. TRBV21-1 is a pseudogene. The CDR3 extends over 14 amino acids. CDR3 sequence reads: CASKAPWGGTEAFF. The CDR3 DNA reads as TGTGCCAGCAAGGCCCCTTGGGGGGGCACTGAAGCTTTCTTT.

This clone was observed a single time. The chain carries TRBV12-1 and TRBJ2-2; TRBD1, the table's D call, was not compared with the DNA. TRBV12-1 is reported as a pseudogene. The CDR3 is 17 amino acids. CDR3 DNA: TGTGCCAGCAGCTGTCCCGGGACAGGGAGGTCCGCCGGGGAGCTGTTTTTT. As protein: CASSCPGTGRSAGELFF.

The chain has TRBV19 and TRBJ1-1; the match to TRBD1 covers 10 bases. In germline, CDR1 is LNHDA, CDR2 SQIVND (reference sequence). The CDR3 length is 14 residues. Losses at the gene ends were 6 bases for V and 3 bases for J; bases not matched to a gene: 4. The CDR3 DNA reads as TGTGCCAGTAGGCCGGGACAGGGGTACACTGAAGCTTTCTTT. Amino acids: CASRPGQGYTEAFF.

The CDR3 region has the DNA TGTGCCAGCGGTTCAGGGACAGGGAGAACTCAGCCCCAGCATTTT. It codes for CASGSGTGRTQPQHF. The genes are TRBV7-9 and TRBJ1-5; TRBD1 aligns across 9 bases. The CDR3 spans 15 residues. Germline CDR1 reads SEHNR; CDR2 reads FQNEAQ (reference sequence). The V gene end was trimmed by 8 bases and the J gene end by 6 bases; junction bases not matched to a gene: 11.

This clone appeared a single time. In the same sample, other DNA sequences code for this CDR3. The rearrangement uses TRBV30 and TRBJ1-2; 7 nucleotides agree with TRBD1. The CDR3 length is 11 residues. The germline gives CDR1 GTSNPN, CDR2 SVGIG (reference sequence). Trimming at V came to 5 bases and at J to 4 bases, leaving 1 base not matched to a gene. The CDR3, as DNA: TGTGCCTGGGGGACAGTCTATGGCTACACCTTC. Its protein product is CAWGTVYGYTF.

The V gene is TRBV18, the J gene TRBJ1-5, with D unresolved. CDR3 length equals 14 residues. Looked up from germline, CDR1 is KGHSH and CDR2 is LQKENI. The germline V and J ends were trimmed by 3 bases and 0 bases, with 6 bases remaining between them. The CDR3 region is CASSPEISNQPQHF. CDR3 bases: TGTGCCAGCTCACCCGAGATTAGCAATCAGCCCCAGCATTTT. Looking up the rest from reference TRBV18 and TRBJ1-5 gives the full variable domain: NAGVMQNPRHLVRRRGQEARLRCSPMKGHSHVYWYRQLPEEGLKFMVYLQKENIIDESGMPKERFSAEFPKEGPSILRIQQVVRGDSAAYFCASSPEISNQPQHFGDGTRLSIL.

The gene calls are TRBV4-1 and TRBJ1-2; 10 bases fit TRBD1. The germline V gene has CDR1 MGHRA and CDR2 YSYEKL. This CDR3 spans 15 amino acids. Trimming took 1 base from V and 4 from J; bases not matched to a gene: 3. CDR3 sequence (DNA): TGCGCCAGCAGCCAAGGGACAGGGGGTTCCTATGGCTACACCTTC. The encoded protein is CASSQGTGGSYGYTF.

V is TRBV7-9 and J is TRBJ2-3; the D gene is possibly TRBD2 (6 bases). V lost 1 base and J lost 11, with 13 bases in between. Germline CDR1 is SEHNR and CDR2 is FQNEAQ (reference sequence). The CDR3 consists of 13 residues. The CDR3 here is CASSLVAGLWQYF. In nucleotides, the CDR3 is TGTGCCAGCAGCTTAGTTGCAGGACTATGGCAGTATTTT.

The chain couples TRBV7-6 to TRBJ2-1; 7 nucleotides agree with TRBD1. The V gene's germline CDR1 is SGHVS and CDR2 FNYEAQ. This CDR3 has 15 residues. Losses at the gene ends were 1 base for V and 6 bases for J; bases not matched to a gene: 6. The DNA for the CDR3 is TGTGCCAGCAGCTTAGGCGGACAGGCCTTCAATGAGCAGTTCTTC. It is translated as CASSLGGQAFNEQFF.

The chain combines TRBV27 with TRBJ2-3; D remains unclear. This CDR3 has 18 amino acids. The V gene's germline CDR1 is MNHEY and CDR2 SMNVEV (reference sequence). Trimming took off 2 bases at V and 2 bases at J, with 20 bases between the two ends. The CDR3 coding sequence is TGTGCCAGCAGTTTAGTGTCGACGCTAGGCTCACACACAGATACGCAGTATTTT. It encodes CASSLVSTLGSHTDTQYF.

CDR3 nucleotide sequence: TGTGCCAGCAGTGTCGGAGGGATTAGGGACACCATATATTTT. This codes for CASSVGGIRDTIYF. The V gene is TRBV2, the J gene TRBJ1-3; D is undetermined. This CDR3 has 14 amino acids. Trimming cost V 4 bases and J 8 bases, with 15 bases left between them. Germline values: CDR1 SNHLY, CDR2 FYNNEI.

The chain links TRBV7-3 to TRBJ2-7, with 10 bases aligning to TRBD1. Germline V gives CDR1 SGHTA, CDR2 FQGTGA. The V segment lost 4 bases and the J segment 2 bases; nucleotides outside the gene matches: 5. The CDR3 spans 15 residues. CDR3 residues: CASSSGQGITYEQYF. In DNA form, the CDR3 reads TGTGCCAGCAGCTCGGGACAGGGGATAACCTACGAGCAGTACTTC.

The V call is TRBV7-9, the J call TRBJ2-1, with a weak D call TRBD1 (5 bases). CDR1 SEHNR and CDR2 FQNEAQ come from the germline V gene (reference sequence). The CDR3 is 15 amino acids. Trimming removed 1 base from V and 4 bases from J, with 11 bases in between. For the CDR3, the DNA is TGTGCCAGCAGCTTAGGTTCAGGACATTACAATGAGCAGTTCTTC. Translated, it gives CASSLGSGHYNEQFF. The full variable domain, completed using reference TRBV7-9 and TRBJ2-1, is DTGVSQNPRHKITKRGQNVTFRCDPISEHNRLYWYRQTLGQGPEFLTYFQNEAQLEKSRLLSDRFSAERPKGSFSTLEIQRTEQGDSAMYLCASSLGSGHYNEQFFGPGTRLTVL.

The chain uses TRBV7-5 and TRBJ2-5; the listed D gene, TRBD2, was not tested against the DNA. TRBV7-5 counts as a pseudogene. The CDR3 runs 16 residues. The CDR3 sequence: CARSHRSPRSQETQYF. The CDR3, as DNA: TGTGCCAGAAGCCATAGGTCGCCTAGGTCTCAAGAGACCCAGTACTTC.

The V and J genes are TRBV2 and TRBJ1-5, with 9 positions matching TRBD1. CDR1 is SNHLY, CDR2 FYNNEI, per germline. V was clipped by 5 bases and J by 2 bases; unmatched bases: 4. CDR3 length: 15 residues. CDR3 coding DNA: TGTGCCAGCAGTAGGGACAGGGTTGGCAATCAGCCCCAGCATTTT. Translating it yields CASSRDRVGNQPQHF. Full variable domain (remainder filled in from reference TRBV2 and TRBJ1-5): EPEVTQTPSHQVTQMGQEVILRCVPISNHLYFYWYRQILGQKVEFLVSFYNNEISEKSEIFDDQFSVERPDGSNFTLKIRSTKLEDSAMYFCASSRDRVGNQPQHFGDGTRLSIL.

The chain carries TRBV4-3 and TRBJ1-4; possibly TRBD1 for D (6 bases). The germline V and J ends were trimmed by 1 base and 3 bases, with 9 bases remaining between them. The CDR3 is 15 residues long. CDR1 and CDR2 from the germline V gene are LGHNA and YSLEER. This chain's CDR3 is CASSQGGAANEKLFF. DNA for the CDR3: TGCGCCAGCAGCCAAGGGGGGGCAGCTAATGAAAAACTGTTTTTT.

The chain couples TRBV7-8 to TRBJ2-3; no reliable D call. The CDR3 is 12 residues long. The germline V gene has CDR1 SGHVS and CDR2 FQNEAQ. The V end lost 5 bases, the J end lost 2 bases, and 5 bases lay between the germline ends. The CDR3 loop is CASSAHTDTQYF. CDR3 nucleotides: TGTGCCAGCAGCGCTCACACAGATACGCAGTATTTT.

The chain recombines TRBV6-1 with TRBJ2-5; D is unclear. This CDR3 has 14 amino acids. Trimming left V 1 base short and J 4 bases short, with 10 bases between. The germline V gene has CDR1 MNHNS and CDR2 SASEGT. CDR3 in amino acids: CASSEDSGRETQYF. The DNA for the CDR3 is TGTGCCAGCAGTGAAGATTCAGGCAGAGAGACCCAGTACTTC.

This chain links TRBV18 with TRBJ1-2; tentatively, D is TRBD1 (5 bases). Trimming shortened V by 3 bases and J by 6 bases, and 11 bases separated the two germline ends. This CDR3 is built from 13 residues. Germline CDR1 KGHSH, CDR2 LQKENI. The CDR3 sequence is CASSPDRFDGYTF. The CDR3, as DNA: TGTGCCAGCTCACCCGACAGATTTGATGGCTACACCTTC.

The chain is built from TRBV30 and TRBJ2-5; the match to TRBD1 covers 7 bases. This CDR3 has 15 residues. V shed 2 bases and J 5 bases; nucleotides not matched to a gene: 11. The germline CDR1 and CDR2 sequences are GTSNPN and SVGIG (reference sequence). CDR3 in DNA: TGTGCCTGGAGTCCCTTACAGGGGACCTTGGAGACCCAGTACTTC. Protein product: CAWSPLQGTLETQYF.

This clone was detected only once. This rearrangement joins TRBV29-1 to TRBJ1-1; D ambiguous. Germline assignment: CDR1 SQVTM and CDR2 ANQGSEA. Trimming took off 7 bases at V and 1 base at J, with 10 bases between the two ends. The CDR3 extends over 12 amino acids. CDR3 DNA: TGCAGCGCCGTTGCGCAGAACACTGAAGCTTTCTTT. Translating gives CSAVAQNTEAFF.

The chain recombines TRBV5-4 with TRBJ1-4; D is unclear. The ends were cut back, 4 bases at V and 2 bases at J, with 18 bases in the middle. The CDR3 extends over 17 amino acids. Germline V CDR1 and CDR2: SGHNT, YYREEE (reference sequence). The DNA of the CDR3 is TGTGCCAGCAGCCGAGGAACGGGGATTAGGACTAATGAAAAACTGTTTTTT. It is translated as CASSRGTGIRTNEKLFF.

This chain connects TRBV19 to TRBJ1-1; the D is unclear. The CDR3 is made up of 13 amino acids. Germline V lookup: CDR1 LNHDA, CDR2 SQIVND (reference sequence). The V end lost 2 bases, the J end lost 6 bases, and 10 bases lay between the germline ends. CDR3 DNA sequence: TGTGCCAGTAGTATAAATCGGGCCCCTGAAGCTTTCTTT. It is translated as CASSINRAPEAFF.